Sequencing of this T cell receptor (beta chain) was carried out in a study of cytomegalovirus exposure and HLA in healthy donors. Overall study results and limits: Researchers reported from a later analysis that most CMV-associated TCR beta chains appeared HLA-restricted.

The CDR3 extends over 15 amino acids. Germline CDR1 SGHAT, CDR2 FQNNGV. Deletions cut 6 bases from V and 3 bases from J, with 15 bases between. It was with 60 Vbeta and 13 Jbeta primers that the PCR ran. Per the original methods: As a later analysis found, there were approximately 80 million unique TCR beta chains, of which roughly 11 million were shared. Libraries were prepared by immunoSEQ multiplex PCR; TCRdb keeps only in-frame clonotypes and omits some of them. V, J and clone size were drawn from that table, and D and trimming were deduced from the DNA. The sample lists 70,000 to 95,000 clones, over 75% occurring once. This clone was seen a handful of times. As yet, its antigen is unknown.

The receptor was derived from a human donor in good health. V gene TRBV11-2 combines with J gene TRBJ1-3; unclear D gene. The sample comprised PBMCs. The CDR3 loop is CASRSGGRGGNTIYF. The CDR3, as DNA: TGTGCCAGCAGGTCGGGAGGGCGAGGTGGAAACACCATATATTTT.